These 8 T cell receptor beta chains were sequenced from one sample in a study of T cells in Graves' hyperthyroidism and ophthalmopathy. Template material for amplifying TCR beta CDR3 regions consisted of RNA transcripts. HTBI primers were used for first-round RT-PCR of the TCR CDR3. TCRdb independently ran MiXCR on the multiplex PCR reads; one entry per CDR3 protein. The sample lists hundreds of thousands of distinct CDR3 sequences, 14% occurring once. Sequenced: blood. These receptors originate from a young woman with Graves' hyperthyroidism.

This clonotype was observed many times. The J gene is TRBJ2-1, the V gene TRBV11-3; 7 bases fit TRBD1. The CDR3 covers 14 residues. Per germline, CDR1 SGHNT and CDR2 YENEEA. Trimming cost V 4 bases and J 6 bases; bases outside gene matches: 6. The CDR3 DNA sequence: TGTGCCAGCAGCTGGAGCAGGGGGACCAATGAGCAGTTCTTC. Its protein product is CASSWSRGTNEQFF.

This clonotype appeared many times. The genes are TRBV7-9 and TRBJ2-7; D might be TRBD1 (5 bases). From germline, CDR1 is SEHNR and CDR2 FQNEAQ (reference sequence). Deletions cut 3 bases from V and 4 bases from J, with 7 bases between. The CDR3 has 12 amino acids. CDR3 DNA: TGTGCCAGCAGCTTCGACAGTTACGAGCAGTACTTC. It yields the protein CASSFDSYEQYF.

The chain employs TRBV6-1 and TRBJ2-6; tentative D call: TRBD1 (6 bases). V lost 3 bases, J lost 0 bases, and 15 bases lay in between. The CDR3 has 18 residues. Germline values: CDR1 MNHNS, CDR2 SASEGT. The CDR3 region is CASSDLRGWSSGANVLTF. CDR3 nucleotides: TGTGCCAGCAGTGATCTCAGGGGTTGGAGCTCTGGGGCCAACGTCCTGACTTTC.

This clonotype was counted at least ten times. This rearrangement joins TRBV28 to TRBJ1-5; a weak D match, TRBD1 (5 bases). Germline assignment: CDR1 MDHEN and CDR2 SYDVKM. The CDR3 spans 18 residues. Trimming removed 3 bases from V and 1 base from J, with 19 bases in between. The CDR3: CASSFGLPWEGSNQPQHF. In DNA form, the CDR3 reads TGTGCCAGCAGTTTTGGGCTCCCGTGGGAGGGGAGCAATCAGCCCCAGCATTTT.

This clonotype was observed a few times. The J gene is TRBJ2-4, the V gene TRBV12-3 or TRBV12-4; D may be TRBD1 (6 bases). This CDR3 is 17 amino acids long. Trimming left V 3 bases short and J 3 bases short, with 18 bases between. CDR3 loop: CASSLFGPQGSKNIQYF. For the CDR3, the DNA is TGTGCCAGCAGTTTGTTCGGGCCCCAGGGGAGCAAAAACATTCAGTACTTC.

This clonotype was seen once. The chain employs TRBV5-1 and TRBJ2-5; 8 bases are a match to TRBD2. CDR3 length: 15 residues. CDR1 and CDR2 from the germline V gene are SGHRS and YFSETQ. J gave up 5 bases and V 1 base, and 7 bases lay outside the gene matches. CDR3 sequence reads: CASSLLAGGDETQYF. CDR3 nucleotide sequence: TGCGCCAGCAGCTTGTTGGCGGGAGGAGACGAGACCCAGTACTTC.

In DNA, the CDR3 is TGTGCCAGTAGTAAGGCTAGCGGACGCTACAATGAGCAGTTCTTC. As protein: CASSKASGRYNEQFF. V usage is TRBV19 and J usage is TRBJ2-1; 7 bases map to TRBD2. Germline assignment: CDR1 LNHDA and CDR2 SQIVND (reference sequence). CDR3 size: 15 residues. V dropped 4 bases and J dropped 3; count of bases not matched to a gene: 6.

This clonotype has ten or more counts. The chain recombines TRBV20-1 with TRBJ2-3; no firm D call. CDR1 DFQATT and CDR2 SNEGSKA come from the germline V gene (reference sequence). V lost 1 base and J 5 bases, leaving 13 bases between the germline ends. The CDR3 has 14 amino acids. In DNA, the CDR3 is TGCAGTGCTAGAGTGCAGGTTGGTGGAGATACGCAGTATTTT. Its translation is CSARVQVGGDTQYF.